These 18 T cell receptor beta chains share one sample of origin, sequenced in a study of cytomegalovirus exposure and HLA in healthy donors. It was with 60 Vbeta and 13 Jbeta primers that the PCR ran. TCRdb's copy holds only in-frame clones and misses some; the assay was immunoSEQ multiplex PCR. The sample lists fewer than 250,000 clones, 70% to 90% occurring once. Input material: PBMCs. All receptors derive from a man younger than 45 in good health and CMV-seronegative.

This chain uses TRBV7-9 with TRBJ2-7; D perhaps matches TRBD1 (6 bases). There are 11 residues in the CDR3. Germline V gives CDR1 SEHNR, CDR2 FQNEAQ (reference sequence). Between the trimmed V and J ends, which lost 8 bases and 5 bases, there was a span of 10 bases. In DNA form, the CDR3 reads TGTGCCAGCGCAGGGGTCAACGAGCAGTACTTC. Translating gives CASAGVNEQYF.

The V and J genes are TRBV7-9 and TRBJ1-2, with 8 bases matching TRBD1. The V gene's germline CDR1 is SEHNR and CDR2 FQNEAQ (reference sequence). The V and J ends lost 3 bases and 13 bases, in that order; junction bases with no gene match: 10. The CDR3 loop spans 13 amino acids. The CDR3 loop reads CASSFYPARGPTF. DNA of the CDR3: TGTGCCAGCAGCTTCTACCCCGCCAGGGGGCCCACCTTC.

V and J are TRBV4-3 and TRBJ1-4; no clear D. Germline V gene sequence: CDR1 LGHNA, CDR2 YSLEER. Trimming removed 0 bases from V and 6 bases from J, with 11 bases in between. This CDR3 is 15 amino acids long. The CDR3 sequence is CASSQDWQVDEKLFF. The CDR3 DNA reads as TGCGCCAGCAGCCAAGACTGGCAAGTGGATGAAAAACTGTTTTTT.

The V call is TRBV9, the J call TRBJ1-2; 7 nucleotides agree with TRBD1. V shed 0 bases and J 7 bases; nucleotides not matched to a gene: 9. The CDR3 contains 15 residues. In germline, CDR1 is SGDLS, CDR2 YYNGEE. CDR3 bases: TGTGCCAGCAGCGTAGGAGAAACAGGGGCTGGTGGCTACACCTTC. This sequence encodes CASSVGETGAGGYTF.

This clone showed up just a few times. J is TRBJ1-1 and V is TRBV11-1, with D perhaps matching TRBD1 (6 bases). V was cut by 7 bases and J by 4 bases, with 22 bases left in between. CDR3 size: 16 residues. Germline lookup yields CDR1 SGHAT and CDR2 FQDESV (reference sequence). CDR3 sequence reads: CASKPLRTGLGTEAFF. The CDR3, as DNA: TGTGCCAGCAAACCCCTTCGAACAGGGCTTGGCACTGAAGCTTTCTTT.

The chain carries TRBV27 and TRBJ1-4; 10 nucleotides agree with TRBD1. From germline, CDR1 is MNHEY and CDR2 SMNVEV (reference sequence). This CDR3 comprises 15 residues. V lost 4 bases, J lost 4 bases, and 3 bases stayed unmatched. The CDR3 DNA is TGTGCCAGCAGTTGGACAGGGGGTGATAATGAAAAACTGTTTTTT. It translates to CASSWTGGDNEKLFF.

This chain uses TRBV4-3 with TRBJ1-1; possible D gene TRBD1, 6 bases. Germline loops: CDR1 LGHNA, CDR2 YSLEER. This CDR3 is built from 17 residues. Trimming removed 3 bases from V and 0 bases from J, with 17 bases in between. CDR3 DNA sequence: TGCGCCAGCAGCCAGGGGGCCCAAACCTTACTGAACACTGAAGCTTTCTTT. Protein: CASSQGAQTLLNTEAFF.

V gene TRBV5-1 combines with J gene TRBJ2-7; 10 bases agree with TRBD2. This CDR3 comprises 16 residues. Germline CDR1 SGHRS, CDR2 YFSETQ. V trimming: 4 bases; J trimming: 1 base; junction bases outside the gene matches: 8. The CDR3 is CASSVGLALASYEQYF. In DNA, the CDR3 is TGCGCCAGCAGCGTGGGACTAGCGTTAGCTTCCTACGAGCAGTACTTC.

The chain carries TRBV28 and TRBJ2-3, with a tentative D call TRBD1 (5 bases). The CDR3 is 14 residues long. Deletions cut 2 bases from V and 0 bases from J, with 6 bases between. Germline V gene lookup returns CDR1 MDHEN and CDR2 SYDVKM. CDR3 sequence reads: CASSLDSSTDTQYF. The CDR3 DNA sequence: TGTGCCAGCAGTTTAGACAGCAGCACAGATACGCAGTATTTT.

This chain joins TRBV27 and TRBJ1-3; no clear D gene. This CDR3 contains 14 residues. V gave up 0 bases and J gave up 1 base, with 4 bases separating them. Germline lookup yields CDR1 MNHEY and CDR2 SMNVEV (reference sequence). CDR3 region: CASSLSESGNTIYF. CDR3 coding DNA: TGTGCCAGCAGTTTATCAGAGTCTGGAAACACCATATATTTT.

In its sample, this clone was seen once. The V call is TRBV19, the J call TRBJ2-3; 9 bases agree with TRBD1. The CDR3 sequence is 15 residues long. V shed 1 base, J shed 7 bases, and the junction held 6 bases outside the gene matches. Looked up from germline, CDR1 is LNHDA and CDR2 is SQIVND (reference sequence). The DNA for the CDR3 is TGTGCCAGTAGTATAGGAACAGGGGGCAGATATACGCAGTATTTT. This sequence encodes CASSIGTGGRYTQYF.

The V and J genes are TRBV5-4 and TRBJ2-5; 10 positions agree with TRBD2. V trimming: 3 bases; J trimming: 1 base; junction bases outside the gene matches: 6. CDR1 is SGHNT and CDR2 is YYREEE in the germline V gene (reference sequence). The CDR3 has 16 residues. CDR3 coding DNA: TGTGCCAGCAGCTGGAGGCTAGCGGGGGCCCAAGAGACCCAGTACTTC. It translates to CASSWRLAGAQETQYF.

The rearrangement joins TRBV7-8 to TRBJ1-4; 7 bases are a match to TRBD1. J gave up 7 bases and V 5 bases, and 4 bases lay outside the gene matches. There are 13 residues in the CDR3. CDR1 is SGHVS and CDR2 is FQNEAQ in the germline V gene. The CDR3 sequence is CASSRQGGEKLFF. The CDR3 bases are TGTGCCAGCAGCAGACAGGGCGGTGAAAAACTGTTTTTT.

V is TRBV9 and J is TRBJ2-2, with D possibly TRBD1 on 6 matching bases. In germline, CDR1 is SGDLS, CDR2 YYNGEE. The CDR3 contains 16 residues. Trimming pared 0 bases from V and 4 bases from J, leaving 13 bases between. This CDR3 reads CASSVAGQRGTGELFF. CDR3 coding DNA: TGTGCCAGCAGCGTAGCGGGACAAAGGGGCACCGGGGAGCTGTTTTTT.

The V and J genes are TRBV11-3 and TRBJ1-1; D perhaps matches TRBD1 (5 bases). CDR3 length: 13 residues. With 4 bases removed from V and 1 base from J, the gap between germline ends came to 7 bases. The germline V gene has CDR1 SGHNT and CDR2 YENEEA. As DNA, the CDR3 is TGTGCCAGCAGCTCAACAGGGAACACTGAAGCTTTCTTT. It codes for CASSSTGNTEAFF.

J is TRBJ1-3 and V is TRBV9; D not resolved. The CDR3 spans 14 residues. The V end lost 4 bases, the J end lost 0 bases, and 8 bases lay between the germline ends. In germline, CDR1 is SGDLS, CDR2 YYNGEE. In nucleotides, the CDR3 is TGTGCCAGCAGCCAACAGATCTCTGGAAACACCATATATTTT. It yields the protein CASSQQISGNTIYF.

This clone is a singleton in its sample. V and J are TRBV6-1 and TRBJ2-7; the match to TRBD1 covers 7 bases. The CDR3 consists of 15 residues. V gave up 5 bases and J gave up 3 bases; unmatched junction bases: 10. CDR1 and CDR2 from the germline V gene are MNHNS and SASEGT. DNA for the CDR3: TGTGCCAGCAGTACACCCGGACAGGTAGACTACGAGCAGTACTTC. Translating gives CASSTPGQVDYEQYF.

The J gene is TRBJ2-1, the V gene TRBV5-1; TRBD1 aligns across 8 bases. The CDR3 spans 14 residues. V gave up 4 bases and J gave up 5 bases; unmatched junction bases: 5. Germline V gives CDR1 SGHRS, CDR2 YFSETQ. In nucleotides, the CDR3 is TGCGCCAGCAGCGTTCAGGGACAGGACAATGAGCAGTTCTTC. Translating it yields CASSVQGQDNEQFF.